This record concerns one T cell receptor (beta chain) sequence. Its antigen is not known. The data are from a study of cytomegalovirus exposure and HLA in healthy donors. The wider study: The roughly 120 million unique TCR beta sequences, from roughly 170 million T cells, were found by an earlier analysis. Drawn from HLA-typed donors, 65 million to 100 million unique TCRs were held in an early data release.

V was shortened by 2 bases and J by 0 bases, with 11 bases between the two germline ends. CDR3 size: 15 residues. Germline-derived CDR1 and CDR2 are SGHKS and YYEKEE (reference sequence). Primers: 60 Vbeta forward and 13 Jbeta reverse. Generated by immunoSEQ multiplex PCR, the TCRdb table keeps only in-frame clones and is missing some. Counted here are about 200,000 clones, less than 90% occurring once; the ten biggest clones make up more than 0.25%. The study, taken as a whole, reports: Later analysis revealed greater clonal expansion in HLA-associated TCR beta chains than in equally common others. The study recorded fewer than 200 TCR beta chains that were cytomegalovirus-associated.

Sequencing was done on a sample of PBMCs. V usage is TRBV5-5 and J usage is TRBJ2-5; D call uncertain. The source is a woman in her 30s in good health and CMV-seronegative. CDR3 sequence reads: CASSFYDPYQETQYF. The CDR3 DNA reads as TGTGCCAGCAGCTTCTATGATCCGTACCAAGAGACCCAGTACTTC. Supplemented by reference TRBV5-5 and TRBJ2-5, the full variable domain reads DAGVTQSPTHLIKTRGQQVTLRCSPISGHKSVSWYQQVLGQGPQFIFQYYEKEERGRGNFPDRFSARQFPNYSSELNVNALLLGDSALYLCASSFYDPYQETQYFGPGTRLLVL.